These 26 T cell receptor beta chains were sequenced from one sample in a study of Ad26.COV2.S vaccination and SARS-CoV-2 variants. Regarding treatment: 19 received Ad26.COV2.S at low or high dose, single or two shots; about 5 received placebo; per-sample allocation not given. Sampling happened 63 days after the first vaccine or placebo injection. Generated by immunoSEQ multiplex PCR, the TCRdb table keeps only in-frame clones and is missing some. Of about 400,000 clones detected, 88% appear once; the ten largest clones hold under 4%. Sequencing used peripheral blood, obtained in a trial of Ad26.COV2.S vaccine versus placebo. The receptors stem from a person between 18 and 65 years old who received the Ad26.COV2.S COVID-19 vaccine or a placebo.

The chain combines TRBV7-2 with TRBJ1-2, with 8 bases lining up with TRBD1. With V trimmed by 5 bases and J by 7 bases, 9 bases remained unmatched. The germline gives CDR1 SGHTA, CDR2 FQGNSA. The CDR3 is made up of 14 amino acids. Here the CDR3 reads CASSQWTGPFGYTF. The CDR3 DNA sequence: TGTGCCAGCAGCCAATGGACAGGGCCCTTTGGCTACACCTTC.

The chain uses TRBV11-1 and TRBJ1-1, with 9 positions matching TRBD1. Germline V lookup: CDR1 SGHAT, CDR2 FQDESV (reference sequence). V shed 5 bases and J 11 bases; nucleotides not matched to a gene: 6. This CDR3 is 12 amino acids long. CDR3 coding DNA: TGTGCCAGCAGCCAGGACAGGGGAGACGCTTTCTTT. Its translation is CASSQDRGDAFF.

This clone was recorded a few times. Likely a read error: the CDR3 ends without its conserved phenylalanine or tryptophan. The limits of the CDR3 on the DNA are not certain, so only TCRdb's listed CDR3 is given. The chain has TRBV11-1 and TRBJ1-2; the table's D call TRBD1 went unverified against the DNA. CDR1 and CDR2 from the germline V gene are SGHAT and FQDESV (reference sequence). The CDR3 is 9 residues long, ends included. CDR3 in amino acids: CASSSPGLI.

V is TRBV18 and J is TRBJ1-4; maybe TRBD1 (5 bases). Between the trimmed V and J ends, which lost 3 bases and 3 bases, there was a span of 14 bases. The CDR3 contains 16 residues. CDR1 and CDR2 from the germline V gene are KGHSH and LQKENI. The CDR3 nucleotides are TGTGCCAGCTCACCGGCCATCGAAGGGGCTAATGAAAAACTGTTTTTT. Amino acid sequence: CASSPAIEGANEKLFF.

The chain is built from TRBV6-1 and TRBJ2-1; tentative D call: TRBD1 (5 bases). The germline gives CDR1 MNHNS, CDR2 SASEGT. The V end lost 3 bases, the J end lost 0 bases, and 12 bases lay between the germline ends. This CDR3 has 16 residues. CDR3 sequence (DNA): TGTGCCAGCAGTGATCCATACAGGAACTCCTACAATGAGCAGTTCTTC. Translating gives CASSDPYRNSYNEQFF.

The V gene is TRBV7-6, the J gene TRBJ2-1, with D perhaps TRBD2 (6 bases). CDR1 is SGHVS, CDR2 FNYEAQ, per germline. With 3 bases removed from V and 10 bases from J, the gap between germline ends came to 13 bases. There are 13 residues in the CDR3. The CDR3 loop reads CASSFSQSGEQFF. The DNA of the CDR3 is TGTGCCAGCAGCTTTAGTCAAAGCGGGGAGCAGTTCTTC.

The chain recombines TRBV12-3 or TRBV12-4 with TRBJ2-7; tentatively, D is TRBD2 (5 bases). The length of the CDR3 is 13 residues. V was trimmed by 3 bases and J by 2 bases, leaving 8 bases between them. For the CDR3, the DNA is TGTGCCAGCAGTTTTGCGGGTACCTACGAGCAGTACTTC. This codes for CASSFAGTYEQYF.

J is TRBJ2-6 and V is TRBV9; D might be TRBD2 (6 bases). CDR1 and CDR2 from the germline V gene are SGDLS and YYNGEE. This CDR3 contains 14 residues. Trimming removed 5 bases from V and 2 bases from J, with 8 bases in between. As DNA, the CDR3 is TGTGCCAGCAGGGGAGGACCTGGGGCCAACGTCCTGACTTTC. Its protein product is CASRGGPGANVLTF.

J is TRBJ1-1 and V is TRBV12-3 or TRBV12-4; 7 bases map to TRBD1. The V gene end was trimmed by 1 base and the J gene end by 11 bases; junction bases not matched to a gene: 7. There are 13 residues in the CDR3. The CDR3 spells CASSLVGTVAAFF. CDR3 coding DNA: TGTGCCAGCAGTTTAGTAGGGACAGTGGCTGCTTTCTTT.

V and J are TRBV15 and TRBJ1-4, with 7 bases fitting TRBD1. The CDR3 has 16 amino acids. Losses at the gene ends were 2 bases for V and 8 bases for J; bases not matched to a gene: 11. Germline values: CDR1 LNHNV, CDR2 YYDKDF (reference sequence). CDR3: CATSRIVGQGVEKLFF. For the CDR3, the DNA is TGTGCCACCAGCAGAATAGTCGGGCAGGGGGTGGAAAAACTGTTTTTT. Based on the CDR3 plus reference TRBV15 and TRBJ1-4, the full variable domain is DAMVIQNPRYQVTQFGKPVTLSCSQTLNHNVMYWYQQKSSQAPKLLFHYYDKDFNNEADTPDNFQSRRPNTSFCFLDIRSPGLGDTAMYLCATSRIVGQGVEKLFFGSGTQLSVL.

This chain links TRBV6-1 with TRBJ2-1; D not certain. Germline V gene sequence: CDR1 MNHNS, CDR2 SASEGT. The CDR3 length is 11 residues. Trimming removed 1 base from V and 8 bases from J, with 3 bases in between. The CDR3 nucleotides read TGTGCCAGCAGTGAAGTAGATGAGCAGTTCTTC. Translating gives CASSEVDEQFF.

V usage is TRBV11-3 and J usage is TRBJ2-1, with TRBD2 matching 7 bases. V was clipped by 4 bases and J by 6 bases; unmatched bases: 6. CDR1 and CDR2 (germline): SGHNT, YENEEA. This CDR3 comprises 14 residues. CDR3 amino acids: CASSSGLHGNEQFF. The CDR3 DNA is TGTGCCAGCAGCTCGGGACTACACGGCAATGAGCAGTTCTTC. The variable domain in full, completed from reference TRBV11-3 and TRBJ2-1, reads EAGVVQSPRYKIIEKKQPVAFWCNPISGHNTLYWYLQNLGQGPELLIRYENEEAVDDSQLPKDRFSAERLKGVDSTLKIQPAELGDSAVYLCASSSGLHGNEQFFGPGTRLTVL.

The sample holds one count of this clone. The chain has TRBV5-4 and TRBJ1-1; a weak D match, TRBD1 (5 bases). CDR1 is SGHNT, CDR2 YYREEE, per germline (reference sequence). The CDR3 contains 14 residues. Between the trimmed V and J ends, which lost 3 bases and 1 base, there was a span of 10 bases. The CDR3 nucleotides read TGTGCCAGCAGCTGGGGACGGGGGAACACTGAAGCTTTCTTT. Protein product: CASSWGRGNTEAFF.

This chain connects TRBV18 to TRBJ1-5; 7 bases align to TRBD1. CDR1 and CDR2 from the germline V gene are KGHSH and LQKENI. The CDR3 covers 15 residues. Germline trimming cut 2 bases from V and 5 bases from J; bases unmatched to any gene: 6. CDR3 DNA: TGTGCCAGCTCACCAGAGGCAGGGGGTGATCAGCCCCAGCATTTT. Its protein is CASSPEAGGDQPQHF.

DNA of the CDR3: TGTGCCTGGAGACCCTTGAATGGCTATGGCTACACCTTC. Its translation: CAWRPLNGYGYTF. The genes are TRBV30 and TRBJ1-2, with D hard to call. Looked up from germline, CDR1 is GTSNPN and CDR2 is SVGIG (reference sequence). V dropped 3 bases and J dropped 4 bases, with 12 bases sitting between them. The CDR3 is 13 amino acids.

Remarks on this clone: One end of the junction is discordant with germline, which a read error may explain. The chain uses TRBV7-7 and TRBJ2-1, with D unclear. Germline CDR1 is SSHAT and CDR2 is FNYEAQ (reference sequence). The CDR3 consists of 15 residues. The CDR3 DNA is TGTGCTAGCAGCTTAGTCGGCGGTGGGTTTGGTGAGCAGTTCTTC. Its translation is CASSLVGGGFGEQFF.

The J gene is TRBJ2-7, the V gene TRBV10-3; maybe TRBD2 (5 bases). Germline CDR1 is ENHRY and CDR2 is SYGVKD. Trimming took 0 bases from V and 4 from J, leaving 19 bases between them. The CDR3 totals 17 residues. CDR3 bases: TGTGCCATCAGTGAGTCCCAAGGGATTAGGACTTCGTACGAGCAGTACTTC. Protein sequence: CAISESQGIRTSYEQYF.

CDR3 residues: CASSLGERITYNEQFF. CDR3 nucleotides: TGCGCCAGCAGCTTAGGCGAGCGTATAACCTACAATGAGCAGTTCTTC. The V and J genes are TRBV5-1 and TRBJ2-1, with D unresolved. The length of the CDR3 is 16 residues. CDR1 SGHRS and CDR2 YFSETQ come from the germline V gene. V was shortened by 2 bases and J by 2 bases, with 14 bases between the two germline ends. The variable domain in full, completed from reference TRBV5-1 and TRBJ2-1, reads KAGVTQTPRYLIKTRGQQVTLSCSPISGHRSVSWYQQTPGQGLQFLFEYFSETQRNKGNFPGRFSGRQFSNSRSEMNVSTLELGDSALYLCASSLGERITYNEQFFGPGTRLTVL.

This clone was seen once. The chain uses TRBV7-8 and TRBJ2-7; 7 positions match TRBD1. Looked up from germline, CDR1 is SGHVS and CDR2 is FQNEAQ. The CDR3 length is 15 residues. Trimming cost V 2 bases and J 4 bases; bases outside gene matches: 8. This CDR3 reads CASSLQGVPWYEQYF. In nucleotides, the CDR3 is TGTGCCAGCAGCTTACAGGGGGTCCCGTGGTACGAGCAGTACTTC.

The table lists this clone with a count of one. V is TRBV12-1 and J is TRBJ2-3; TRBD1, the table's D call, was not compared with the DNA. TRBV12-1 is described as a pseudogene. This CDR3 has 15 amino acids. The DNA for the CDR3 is TGTGCCAGCAGCTTCACGGGACAGGCCACAGATACGCAGTATTTT. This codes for CASSFTGQATDTQYF.

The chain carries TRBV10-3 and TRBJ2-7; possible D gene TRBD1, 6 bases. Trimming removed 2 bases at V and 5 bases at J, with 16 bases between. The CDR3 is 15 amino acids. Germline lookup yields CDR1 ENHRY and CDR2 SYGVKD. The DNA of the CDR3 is TGTGCCATCAGTGAGCCCCGGACAGAAGTCCACGAGCAGTACTTC. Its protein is CAISEPRTEVHEQYF.

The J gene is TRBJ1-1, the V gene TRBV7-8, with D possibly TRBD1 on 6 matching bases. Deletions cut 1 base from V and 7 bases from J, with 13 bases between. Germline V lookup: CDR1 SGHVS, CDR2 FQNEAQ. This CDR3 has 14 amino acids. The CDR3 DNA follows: TGTGCCAGCAGCTTAGTCGGGACAAGAGGTGAAGCTTTCTTT. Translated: CASSLVGTRGEAFF.

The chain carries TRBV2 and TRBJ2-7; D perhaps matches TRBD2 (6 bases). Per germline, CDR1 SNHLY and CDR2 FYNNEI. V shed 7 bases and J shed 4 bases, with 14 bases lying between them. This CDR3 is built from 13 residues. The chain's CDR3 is CASMRGAGYEQYF. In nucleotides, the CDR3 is TGTGCCAGCATGCGGGGCGCGGGGTACGAGCAGTACTTC.

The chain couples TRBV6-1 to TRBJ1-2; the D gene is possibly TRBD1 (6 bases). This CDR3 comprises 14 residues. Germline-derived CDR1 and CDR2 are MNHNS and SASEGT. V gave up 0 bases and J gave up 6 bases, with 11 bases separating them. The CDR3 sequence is CASSEAGGGDGYTF. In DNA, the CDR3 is TGTGCCAGCAGTGAAGCGGGAGGGGGGGATGGCTACACCTTC.

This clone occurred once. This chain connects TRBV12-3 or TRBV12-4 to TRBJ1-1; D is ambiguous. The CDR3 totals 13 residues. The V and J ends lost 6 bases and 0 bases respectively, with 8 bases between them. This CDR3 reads CASRNSVNTEAFF. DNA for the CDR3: TGTGCCAGCAGGAACAGCGTGAACACTGAAGCTTTCTTT.

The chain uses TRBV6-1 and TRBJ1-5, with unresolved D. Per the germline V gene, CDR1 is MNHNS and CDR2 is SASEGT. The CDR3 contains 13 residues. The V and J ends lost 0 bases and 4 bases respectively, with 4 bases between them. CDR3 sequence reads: CASSEAPNQPQHF. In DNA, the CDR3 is TGTGCCAGCAGTGAAGCTCCAAATCAGCCCCAGCATTTT.